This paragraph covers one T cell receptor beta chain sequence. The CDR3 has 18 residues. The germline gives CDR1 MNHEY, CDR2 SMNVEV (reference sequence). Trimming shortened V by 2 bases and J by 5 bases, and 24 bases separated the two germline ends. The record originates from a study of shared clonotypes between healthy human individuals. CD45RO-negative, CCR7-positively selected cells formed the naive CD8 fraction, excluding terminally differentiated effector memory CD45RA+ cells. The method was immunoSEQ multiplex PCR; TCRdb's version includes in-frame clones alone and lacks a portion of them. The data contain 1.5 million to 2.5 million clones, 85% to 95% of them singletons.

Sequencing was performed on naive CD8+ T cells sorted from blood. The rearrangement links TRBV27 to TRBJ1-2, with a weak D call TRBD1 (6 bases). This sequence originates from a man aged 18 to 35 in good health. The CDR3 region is CASSLRQTPGQILYGYTF. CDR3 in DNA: TGTGCCAGCAGTTTACGTCAAACCCCGGGACAAATTTTGTATGGCTACACCTTC.